The T cell receptor beta chain under discussion was sequenced for a study of graft-versus-host responses after intestinal transplantation. General study findings and limits: GvH clones occurred in recipient marrow; some first appeared in ileum or blood.

This clone came up once. Its target is unknown. TCRdb's copy holds only in-frame clones and misses some; the assay was immunoSEQ multiplex PCR. Of about 90,000 clones listed, around four fifths are singletons. There are 14 residues in the CDR3. Germline CDR1 and CDR2: MDHEN and SYDVKM. V was cut by 3 bases and J by 5 bases, with 13 bases left in between. The clonotype comes from a human donor who received an intestinal transplant. This specimen consisted of unstimulated CD8+ T cells sorted from spleen or lymph node cells, obtained before intestinal transplant. J is TRBJ2-5 and V is TRBV28; D might be TRBD2 (7 bases). The CDR3 region has the DNA TGTGCCAGCAGTTTTGAAGGGGGAGGGGAGACCCAGTACTTC. Translation gives CASSFEGGGETQYF.